This T cell receptor beta chain was documented in a study of read filtering for tumor transcriptome and immune sequencing. Molecular barcoded adaptors covering alpha/delta and beta/gamma chains were used on around 400 ng RNA. One entry per CDR3 protein results from TCRdb running MiXCR on the reads. The sample has about 60,000 distinct CDR3 sequences, 14% seen once; the top ten hold 45%. Trimming shortened V by 1 base and J by 1 base, and 11 bases separated the two germline ends. Germline assignment: CDR1 GTSNPN and CDR2 SVGIG (reference sequence). This CDR3 has 15 residues. Bone marrow was sampled from every patient at the time of active disease.

The chain combines TRBV30 with TRBJ1-5, with D perhaps matching TRBD1 (6 bases). The clonotype originates from a donor aged 40 or older with multiple myeloma. Source material: a population of CD138-negative cells sorted from bone marrow. CDR3 coding DNA: TGTGCCTGGAGTGAAGGGACAAGGAGCAATCAGCCCCAGCATTTT. Amino acid sequence: CAWSEGTRSNQPQHF. Complete variable domain (other parts from reference TRBV30 and TRBJ1-5): SQTIHQWPATLVQPVGSPLSLECTVEGTSNPNLYWYRQAAGRGLQLLFYSVGIGQISSEVPQNLSASRPQDRQFILSSKKLLLSDSGFYLCAWSEGTRSNQPQHFGDGTRLSIL.